This TCR beta chain was captured by sequencing in a study of blood T cell repertoires in COVID-19. Recovered Cohort 3 donors showed two negative PCRs, clearance, or symptom resolution. Germline-derived CDR1 and CDR2 are MNHEY and SMNVEV (reference sequence). After removal of 4 bases from V and 6 bases from J, the junction contained 7 bases not matched to a gene. The CDR3 extends over 16 amino acids. Clones were sequenced by immunoSEQ multiplex PCR, and TCRdb holds only the in-frame ones, with some missing. Of approximately 350,000 clones in the sample, 80% to 90% were seen once. This chain links TRBV27 with TRBJ2-2, with 11 nucleotides matching TRBD2. This receptor was taken from a man aged 18 to 30 who had recovered from COVID-19. The source material was PBMCs or T cells enriched from blood (not recorded which). In nucleotides, the CDR3 is TGTGCCAGCAGTTCGCCGCTAGCGGGGGGCGCCGGGGAGCTGTTTTTT. This translates into CASSSPLAGGAGELFF.